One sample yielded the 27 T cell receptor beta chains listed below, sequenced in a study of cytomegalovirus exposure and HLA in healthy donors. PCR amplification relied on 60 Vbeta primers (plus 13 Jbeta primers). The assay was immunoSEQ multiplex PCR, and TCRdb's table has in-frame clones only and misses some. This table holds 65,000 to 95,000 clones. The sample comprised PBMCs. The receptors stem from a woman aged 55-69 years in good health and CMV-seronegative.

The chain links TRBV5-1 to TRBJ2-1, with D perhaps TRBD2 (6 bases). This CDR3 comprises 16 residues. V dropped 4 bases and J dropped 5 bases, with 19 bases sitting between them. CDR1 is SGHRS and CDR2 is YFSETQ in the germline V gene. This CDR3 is CASSEVRDWRNNEQFF. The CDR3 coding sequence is TGCGCCAGCAGCGAAGTCCGGGACTGGCGGAACAATGAGCAGTTCTTC.

CDR3 amino acids: CASIRPGGPRETQYF. The CDR3 bases are TGTGCCAGCATCCGCCCGGGAGGCCCTAGAGAGACCCAGTACTTC. This chain links TRBV5-5 with TRBJ2-5, with 7 nucleotides matching TRBD2. This CDR3 has 15 residues. The germline V gene encodes CDR1 SGHKS and CDR2 YYEKEE (reference sequence). Losses at the gene ends were 6 bases for V and 4 bases for J; bases not matched to a gene: 12. Full variable domain (rest looked up from reference TRBV5-5 and TRBJ2-5): DAGVTQSPTHLIKTRGQQVTLRCSPISGHKSVSWYQQVLGQGPQFIFQYYEKEERGRGNFPDRFSARQFPNYSSELNVNALLLGDSALYLCASIRPGGPRETQYFGPGTRLLVL.

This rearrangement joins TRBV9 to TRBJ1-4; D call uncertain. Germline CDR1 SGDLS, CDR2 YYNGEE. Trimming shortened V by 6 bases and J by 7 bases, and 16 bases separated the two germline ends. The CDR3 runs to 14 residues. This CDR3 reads CASNRNGLSEKLFF. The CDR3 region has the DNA TGTGCCAGCAACCGCAATGGTCTCAGTGAAAAACTGTTTTTT.

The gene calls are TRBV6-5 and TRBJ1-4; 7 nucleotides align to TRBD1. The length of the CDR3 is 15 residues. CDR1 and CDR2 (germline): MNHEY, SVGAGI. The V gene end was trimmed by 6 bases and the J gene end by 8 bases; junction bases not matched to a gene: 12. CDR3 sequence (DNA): TGTGCCAGCAGCCGGGCTAGGCAGGGGGGAGAAAAACTGTTTTTT. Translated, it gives CASSRARQGGEKLFF.

The CDR3 spells CASSAKGEGGWYEQYF. CDR3 sequence (DNA): TGTGCCAGCAGCGCCAAGGGGGAGGGGGGATGGTACGAGCAGTACTTC. The genes are TRBV9 and TRBJ2-7; a possible D gene is TRBD2 (7 bases). The CDR3 is made up of 16 amino acids. CDR1 and CDR2 (germline): SGDLS, YYNGEE. V was pared by 3 bases and J by 4 bases, with 20 bases between.

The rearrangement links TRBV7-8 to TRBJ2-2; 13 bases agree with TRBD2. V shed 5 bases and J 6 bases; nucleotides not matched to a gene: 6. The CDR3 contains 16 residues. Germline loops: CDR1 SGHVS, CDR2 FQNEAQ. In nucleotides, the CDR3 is TGTGCCAGCAGCAGGGGACTAGCGGGAATCTCCGGGGAGCTGTTTTTT. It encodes CASSRGLAGISGELFF.

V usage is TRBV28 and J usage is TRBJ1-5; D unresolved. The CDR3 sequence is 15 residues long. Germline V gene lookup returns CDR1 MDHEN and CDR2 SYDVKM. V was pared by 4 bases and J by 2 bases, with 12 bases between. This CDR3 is CASSSIRRGNQPQHF. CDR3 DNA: TGTGCCAGCAGTTCCATTAGACGGGGCAATCAGCCCCAGCATTTT.

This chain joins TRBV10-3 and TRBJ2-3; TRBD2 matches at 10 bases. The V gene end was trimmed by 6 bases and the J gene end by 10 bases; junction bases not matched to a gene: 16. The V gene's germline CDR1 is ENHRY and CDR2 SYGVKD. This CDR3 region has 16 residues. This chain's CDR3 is CAIRTSGQKGGMAQYF. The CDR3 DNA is TGTGCCATCAGGACTAGCGGGCAAAAGGGGGGAATGGCGCAGTATTTT.

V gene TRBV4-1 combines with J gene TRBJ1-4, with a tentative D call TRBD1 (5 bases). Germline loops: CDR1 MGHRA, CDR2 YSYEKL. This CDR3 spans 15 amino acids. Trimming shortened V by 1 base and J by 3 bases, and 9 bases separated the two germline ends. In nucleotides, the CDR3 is TGCGCCAGCAGCCAAGCCAGGGTACCTAATGAAAAACTGTTTTTT. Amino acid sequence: CASSQARVPNEKLFF.

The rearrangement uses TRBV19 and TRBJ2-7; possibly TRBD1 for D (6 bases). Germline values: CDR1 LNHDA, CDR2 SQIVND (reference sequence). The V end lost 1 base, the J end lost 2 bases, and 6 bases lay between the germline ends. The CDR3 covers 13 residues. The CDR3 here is CASSIGQAYEQYF. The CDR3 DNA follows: TGTGCCAGTAGTATAGGACAGGCCTACGAGCAGTACTTC.

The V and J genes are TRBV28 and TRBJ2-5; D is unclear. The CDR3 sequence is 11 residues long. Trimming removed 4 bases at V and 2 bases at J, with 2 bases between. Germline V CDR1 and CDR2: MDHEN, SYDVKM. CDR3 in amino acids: CASSSQETQYF. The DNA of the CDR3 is TGTGCCAGCAGTTCACAAGAGACCCAGTACTTC.

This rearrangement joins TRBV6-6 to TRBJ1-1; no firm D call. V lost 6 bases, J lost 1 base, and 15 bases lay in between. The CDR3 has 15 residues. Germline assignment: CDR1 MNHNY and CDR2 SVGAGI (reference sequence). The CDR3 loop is CASSPVSGRNTEAFF. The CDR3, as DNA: TGTGCCAGCAGCCCGGTCTCAGGTAGGAACACTGAAGCTTTCTTT.

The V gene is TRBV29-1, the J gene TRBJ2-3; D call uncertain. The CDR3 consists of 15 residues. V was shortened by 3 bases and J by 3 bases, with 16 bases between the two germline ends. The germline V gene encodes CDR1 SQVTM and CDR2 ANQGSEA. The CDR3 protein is CSVEVPGRRTDTQYF. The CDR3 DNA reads TGCAGCGTTGAGGTCCCAGGAAGACGGACAGATACGCAGTATTTT.

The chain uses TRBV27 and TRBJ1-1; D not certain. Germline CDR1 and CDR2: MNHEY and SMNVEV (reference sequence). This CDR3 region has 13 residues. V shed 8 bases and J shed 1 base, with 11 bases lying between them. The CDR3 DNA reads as TGTGCCAGCCAAAACTCGGGGAACACTGAAGCTTTCTTT. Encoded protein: CASQNSGNTEAFF.

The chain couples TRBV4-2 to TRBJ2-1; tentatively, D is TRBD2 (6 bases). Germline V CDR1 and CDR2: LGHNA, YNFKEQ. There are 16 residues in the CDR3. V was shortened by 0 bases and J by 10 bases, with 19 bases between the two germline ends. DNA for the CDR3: TGTGCCAGCAGCCAAGACCGGCTAGCGTCCCGAAGCGAGCAGTTCTTC. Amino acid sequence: CASSQDRLASRSEQFF.

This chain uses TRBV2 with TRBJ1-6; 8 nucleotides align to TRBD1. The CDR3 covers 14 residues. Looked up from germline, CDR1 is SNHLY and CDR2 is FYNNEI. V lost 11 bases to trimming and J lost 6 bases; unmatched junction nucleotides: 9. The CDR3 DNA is TGTGCCGGAATGACAGGGGCGCTTAATTCACCCCTCCACTTT. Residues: CAGMTGALNSPLHF.

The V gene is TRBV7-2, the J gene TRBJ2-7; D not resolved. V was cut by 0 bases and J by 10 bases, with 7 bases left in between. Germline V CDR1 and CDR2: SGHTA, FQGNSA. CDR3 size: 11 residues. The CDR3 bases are TGTGCCAGCAGCTTAGCCTCCCCTCAGTACTTC. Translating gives CASSLASPQYF.

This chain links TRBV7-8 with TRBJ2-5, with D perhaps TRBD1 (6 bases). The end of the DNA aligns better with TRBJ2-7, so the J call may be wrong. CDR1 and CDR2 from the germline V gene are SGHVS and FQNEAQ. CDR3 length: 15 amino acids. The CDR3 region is CASSLEQGRSYEQYF. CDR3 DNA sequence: TGTGCCAGCAGCTTAGAGCAGGGGCGTTCCTACGAGCAGTACTTC.

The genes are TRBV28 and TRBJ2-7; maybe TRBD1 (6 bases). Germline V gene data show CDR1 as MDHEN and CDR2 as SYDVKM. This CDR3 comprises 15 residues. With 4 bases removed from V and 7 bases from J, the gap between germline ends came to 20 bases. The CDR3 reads CASSSTGTPPWEQYF. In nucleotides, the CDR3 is TGTGCCAGCAGTTCTACCGGGACACCGCCGTGGGAGCAGTACTTC.

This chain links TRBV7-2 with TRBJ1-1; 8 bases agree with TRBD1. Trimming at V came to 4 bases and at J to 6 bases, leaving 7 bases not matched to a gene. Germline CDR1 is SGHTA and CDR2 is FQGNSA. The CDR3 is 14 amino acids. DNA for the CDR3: TGTGCCAGCAGCTCACCGGACAGGGCTCCTGAAGCTTTCTTT. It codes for CASSSPDRAPEAFF. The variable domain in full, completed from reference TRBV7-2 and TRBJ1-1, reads GAGVSQSPSNKVTEKGKDVELRCDPISGHTALYWYRQSLGQGLEFLIYFQGNSAPDKSGLPSDRFSAERTGGSVSTLTIQRTQQEDSAVYLCASSSPDRAPEAFFGQGTRLTVV.

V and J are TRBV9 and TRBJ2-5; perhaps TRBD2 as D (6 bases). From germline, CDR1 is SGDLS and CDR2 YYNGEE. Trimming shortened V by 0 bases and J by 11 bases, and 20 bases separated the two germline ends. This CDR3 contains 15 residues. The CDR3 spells CASSVGDVEGTGQYF. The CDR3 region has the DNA TGTGCCAGCAGCGTAGGAGATGTGGAGGGGACCGGGCAGTACTTC.

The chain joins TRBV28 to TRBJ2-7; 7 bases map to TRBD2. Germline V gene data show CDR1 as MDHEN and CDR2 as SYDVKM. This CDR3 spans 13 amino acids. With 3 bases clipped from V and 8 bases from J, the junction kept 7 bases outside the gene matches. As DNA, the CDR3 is TGTGCCAGCAGTTTGGGGTCCGGGGGGAAGCAGTACTTC. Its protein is CASSLGSGGKQYF.

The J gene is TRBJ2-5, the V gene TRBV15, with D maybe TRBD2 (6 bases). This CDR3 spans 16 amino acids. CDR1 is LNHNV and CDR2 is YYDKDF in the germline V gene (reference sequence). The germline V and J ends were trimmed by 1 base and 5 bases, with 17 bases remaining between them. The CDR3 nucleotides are TGTGCCACCAGCAGAGGGAAGGGTCGGGCGGGGGAGACCCAGTACTTC. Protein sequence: CATSRGKGRAGETQYF.

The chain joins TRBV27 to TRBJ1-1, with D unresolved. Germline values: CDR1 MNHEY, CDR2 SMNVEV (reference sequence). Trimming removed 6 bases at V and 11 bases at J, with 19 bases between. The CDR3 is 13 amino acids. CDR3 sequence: CASRHSGAWEAFF. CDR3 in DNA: TGTGCCAGCAGGCACTCGGGAGCGTGGGAGGCTTTCTTT.

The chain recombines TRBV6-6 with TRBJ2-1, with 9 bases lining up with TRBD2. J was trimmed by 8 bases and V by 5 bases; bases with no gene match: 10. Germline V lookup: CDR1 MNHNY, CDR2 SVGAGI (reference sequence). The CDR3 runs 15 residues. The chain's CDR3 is CASSNSGRPTDEQFF. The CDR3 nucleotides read TGTGCCAGCAGTAACAGCGGGAGGCCCACGGATGAGCAGTTCTTC.

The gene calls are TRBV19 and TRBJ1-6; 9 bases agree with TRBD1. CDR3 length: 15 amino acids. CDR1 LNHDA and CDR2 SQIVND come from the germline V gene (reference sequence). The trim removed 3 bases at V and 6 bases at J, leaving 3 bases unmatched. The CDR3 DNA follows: TGTGCCAGTAGTATGGCGACAGGGGGTAATTCACCCCTCCACTTT. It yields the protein CASSMATGGNSPLHF.

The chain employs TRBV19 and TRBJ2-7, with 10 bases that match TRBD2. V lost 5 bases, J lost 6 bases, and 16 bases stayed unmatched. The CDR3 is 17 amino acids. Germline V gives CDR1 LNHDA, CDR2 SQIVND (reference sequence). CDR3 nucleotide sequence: TGTGCCAGTAGTCCGGGACCAGGCGCACTAGCGGGACGCGAGCAGTACTTC. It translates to CASSPGPGALAGREQYF.